This TCR beta chain was sequenced for a study of blood T cell repertoires in COVID-19. At the level of the study: There were acute and convalescent COVID-19 samples, and they came from the United States, Italy and Spain. From T cells, B-cell-depleted T cells, or PBMCs came the material, which was cDNA or gDNA.

The CDR3 runs to 11 residues. The germline CDR1 and CDR2 sequences are SQVTM and ANQGSEA. V dropped 4 bases and J dropped 7 bases, with 10 bases sitting between them. Repertoires were generated with immunoSEQ multiplex PCR, while TCRdb's copy carries only in-frame clones and drops some. Of some 160,000 clones in the sample, 79% were seen once. Sequenced sample: peripheral blood. The gene calls are TRBV29-1 and TRBJ1-2, with D unclear. The clonotype originates from a man aged 45 to 65 with active or convalescent COVID-19. CDR3 sequence (DNA): TGCAGCGTTGTGATAGGGAGTGGCTACACCTTC. Encoded protein: CSVVIGSGYTF.